One and the same sample provided the 11 T cell receptor beta chains below, sequenced in a study of cytomegalovirus exposure and HLA in healthy donors. The PCR contained 60 Vbeta and 13 Jbeta primers. Only in-frame clones appear in the TCRdb table, and some are missing; sequencing was by immunoSEQ multiplex PCR. There are 95,000 to 150,000 clones in the sample; roughly 70% occur only once, and just under 3% lies in the top ten. The specimen was PBMCs. All receptors derive from a woman aged 40 to 50 in good health and CMV-seropositive.

The chain couples TRBV7-8 to TRBJ2-3; D is possibly TRBD1 (5 bases). Trimming shortened V by 1 base and J by 0 bases, and 8 bases separated the two germline ends. The CDR3 is made up of 15 amino acids. Germline V gene data show CDR1 as SGHVS and CDR2 as FQNEAQ. CDR3 nucleotide sequence: TGTGCCAGCAGCTTAGACAGGACCAGCACAGATACGCAGTATTTT. It encodes CASSLDRTSTDTQYF.

The chain combines TRBV25-1 with TRBJ2-7; a possible D gene is TRBD2 (6 bases). Germline CDR1 reads MGHDK; CDR2 reads SYGVNS. V was cut by 3 bases and J by 5 bases, with 14 bases left in between. The CDR3 contains 14 residues. The CDR3 reads CASSDVEGKNEQYF. The CDR3 DNA reads as TGTGCCAGCAGTGATGTGGAGGGCAAAAACGAGCAGTACTTC.

This chain links TRBV5-1 with TRBJ1-2; TRBD1 aligns across 9 bases. Germline V gene sequence: CDR1 SGHRS, CDR2 YFSETQ. J lost 8 bases, V lost 3 bases, and 11 bases had no gene match. The CDR3 has 15 residues. The CDR3: CASSSSGTGTEGYTF. The DNA of the CDR3 is TGCGCCAGCAGCTCCTCCGGGACAGGGACTGAGGGCTACACCTTC. Full variable domain (remainder filled in from reference TRBV5-1 and TRBJ1-2): KAGVTQTPRYLIKTRGQQVTLSCSPISGHRSVSWYQQTPGQGLQFLFEYFSETQRNKGNFPGRFSGRQFSNSRSEMNVSTLELGDSALYLCASSSSGTGTEGYTFGSGTRLTVV.

V and J are TRBV6-1 and TRBJ1-4; D gene unclear. The V gene's germline CDR1 is MNHNS and CDR2 SASEGT. The CDR3 consists of 14 residues. Trimming took 5 bases from V and 0 from J, leaving 7 bases between them. CDR3 nucleotide sequence: TGTGCCAGCAGTCTTTATGCAACTAATGAAAAACTGTTTTTT. It specifies CASSLYATNEKLFF.

This clone has a count of ten or more. The V and J genes are TRBV6-4 and TRBJ2-3; 13 nucleotides line up with TRBD2. Trimming took 2 bases from V and 7 from J; bases not matched to a gene: 9. The CDR3 has 17 amino acids. Germline lookup yields CDR1 MRHNA and CDR2 SNTAGT. CDR3 DNA: TGTGCCAGCAGTGACGCGAGTACTAGCGGGGGGGCGAATACGCAGTATTTT. This translates into CASSDASTSGGANTQYF.

The V call is TRBV6-5, the J call TRBJ1-2, with D possibly matching TRBD1 (6 bases). Germline V lookup: CDR1 MNHEY, CDR2 SVGAGI. The CDR3 runs to 11 residues. V shed 8 bases and J shed 3 bases, with 7 bases lying between them. The CDR3 spells CASGQYYGYTF. CDR3 in DNA: TGTGCCAGCGGACAGTACTATGGCTACACCTTC.

The CDR3 nucleotides read TGTGCCAGCAGCCTAGGACAGGGAAACTATGGCTACACCTTC. Translated, it gives CASSLGQGNYGYTF. The chain couples TRBV7-8 to TRBJ1-2; 8 bases line up with TRBD1. Germline V gives CDR1 SGHVS, CDR2 FQNEAQ. There are 14 residues in the CDR3. Trimming removed 5 bases from V and 2 bases from J; junction bases left unmatched: 4. Based on the CDR3 plus reference TRBV7-8 and TRBJ1-2, the full variable domain is GAGVSQSPRYKVAKRGQDVALRCDPISGHVSLFWYQQALGQGPEFLTYFQNEAQLDKSGLPSDRFFAERPEGSVSTLKIQRTQQEDSAVYLCASSLGQGNYGYTFGSGTRLTVV.

The J gene is TRBJ2-3, the V gene TRBV7-3, with D perhaps TRBD1 (6 bases). The CDR3 totals 16 residues. Looked up from germline, CDR1 is SGHTA and CDR2 is FQGTGA. V gave up 4 bases and J gave up 3 bases, with 17 bases separating them. For the CDR3, the DNA is TGTGCCAGCAGCTCCACGAGCACAGGGTGGACAGATACGCAGTATTTT. This gives the protein CASSSTSTGWTDTQYF.

This clone has more than one count but fewer than ten. The rearrangement uses TRBV7-2 and TRBJ2-1; 8 bases agree with TRBD2. The CDR3 totals 14 residues. The germline V gene has CDR1 SGHTA and CDR2 FQGNSA. The V gene end was trimmed by 11 bases and the J gene end by 2 bases; junction bases not matched to a gene: 8. The CDR3 loop is CAVARRGAYNEQFF. CDR3 in DNA: TGTGCCGTCGCGCGGCGGGGGGCCTACAATGAGCAGTTCTTC.

V gene TRBV7-9 combines with J gene TRBJ2-1; TRBD2 matches at 11 bases. Germline trimming cut 7 bases from V and 5 bases from J; bases unmatched to any gene: 7. Germline loops: CDR1 SEHNR, CDR2 FQNEAQ (reference sequence). The CDR3 contains 15 residues. In DNA form, the CDR3 reads TGTGCCAGCACCCCGGGACTAGCGGACCACAATGAGCAGTTCTTC. This translates into CASTPGLADHNEQFF.

V usage is TRBV7-2 and J usage is TRBJ2-1, with D possibly being TRBD2 (6 bases). The germline CDR1 and CDR2 sequences are SGHTA and FQGNSA. V was clipped by 6 bases and J by 2 bases, with 23 bases between them. The CDR3 is 18 amino acids. CDR3 protein: CASSEEGFGGYTYNEQFF. The CDR3 coding sequence is TGTGCCAGCAGTGAAGAGGGTTTCGGGGGATACACCTACAATGAGCAGTTCTTC.